This TCR beta chain emerged from a study of T cells in women clearing cervical HPV infection listed by TCRdb under 2018. Study-wide context: The cases were 25 to 30 women with histologically confirmed HPV16-related CIN3 or worse, and 2 of these cases were invasive cancers. A median age of approximately 32 years was observed in cases versus 38 in controls, and no significant differences in baseline characteristics were found. Cases and controls were matched on age within five years and on year of sample collection. Case blood was taken at the visit when the lesion was first identified, whereas control blood was taken when infection was no longer detected. Among cases, blood sampling came a median of approximately 150 days after lesion detection, with an interquartile range of about 80 to 220 days. The controls were fewer than 30 women whose single incident HPV16 infection cleared within 12 months with no development of precancer or cancer. Since HLA typing was available for only a few women, HLA type could not be ruled out as a confounder. The parent cohort enrolled roughly 9,300 women aged 18 or older in Guanacaste, Costa Rica, in about 1993 to 1994 and followed the women for more than six years. Quality controls consisted of five blinded duplicates per group, for a total of roughly 60 samples made up of approximately 50 participants and ten or so replicates. This exploratory proof-of-principle case-control study, nested within the Guanacaste HPV Natural History Study in Costa Rica, compared TCR repertoires among women with different cervical HPV16 outcomes.

A note on this clone: Its recognized antigen is unknown. Read coverage stops 3 residues before the CDR3 terminus; the germline J gene supplies the remainder.

Here is what the overall study found, with its caveats: T-cell numbers per sample were unknown, so richness differences could reflect varying T-cell content rather than repertoire biology. TRBV6-7 relative abundance was lower in cases than in controls (roughly 0.12% versus 0.15%; Bonferroni P = 0.0008). Significantly higher TCR repertoire richness was observed in CIN3+ cases than in controls across sequencing depths, whereas no difference in evenness was found. Random forest classifiers that combined richness and V gene abundances separated cases from controls with an estimated AUC of under 0.85. The cross-sectional design could not show whether associations preceded infection or resulted from it; effector/memory subsets and HPV-specific T cells were not isolated.

Using the immunoSEQ assay, multiplex PCR amplified TCR beta CDR3 regions from an average of about 1.1 ug of genomic DNA per sample. Primer bias was corrected in the assay by using a complete synthetic TCR repertoire to establish an amplification baseline. The amplicons were sequenced on the Illumina platform. In the source study's methods: Sequence errors were corrected by clustering with frequency ratios and a modified nearest-neighbor algorithm, and the sequences were then analyzed in the immunoSEQ Analyzer using IMGT gene definitions. TCR richness and evenness were averaged over 20 rarefaction repeats at each rarefaction depth, excluding samples with fewer sequences than the depth. Wilcoxon rank sum tests with FDR correction were used to compare V, D and J gene relative abundances between the groups. Blinded duplicates gave an intraclass correlation of around 95% for TCR richness and an average of 76.4% across over 55 gene segments. In its TCRdb copy, this immuneACCESS table keeps in-frame sequences only and misses some clones. Where compared with another copy, unresolved V genes explain less than half of these, and the others have no known cause. Clone size and the V and J calls come from that table; the DNA yielded D and trimming. The sample's records list 25,000 to 40,000 clones. The leading ten clones occupy approximately 4.5% of the sample.

Including cysteine and phenylalanine, the CDR3 has 15 amino acids. Sequencing covers 36 bases of the CDR3, shown here with the frame starting at base 1. The germline V gene sets CDR1 to SGHDT and CDR2 to YYEEEE. A distance of 20 bases separates the germline ends of V and J, which lose 5 bases and 6 bases respectively. Every participant had a single incident cervical HPV16 infection, and prevalent HPV16 infections were excluded. Cervical HPV DNA was detected with MY09/MY11 PCR, and genotyping was done by dot-blot hybridization. Roughly 15 mL of heparinized blood were centrifuged, and the buffy coat was split into aliquots, frozen at -30 degrees C, and then kept at -80 degrees C. QIAGEN kits were used to extract genomic DNA from the buffy coat specimens.

The clonotype originates from a woman between 18 and 69 years old with a cervical HPV16 infection that either progressed to CIN3+ or cleared (not recorded which). The material sequenced was blood buffy coat. The V and J segments used are TRBV5-6 and TRBJ2-5, with a tentative D gene TRBD1 over 6 matching bases. CDR3 bases read: TGTGCCAGCAGTCGCAGGGGAATAGCCATCAAGACC. Its protein is CASSRRGIAIKT. Given in full, the CDR3 is CASSRRGIAIKTQYF.